These 11 T cell receptor beta chains were all obtained from the same sample, sequenced in a study of early T cells in non-severe SARS-CoV-2 infection. In TCRdb, the 5' RACE reads were re-called with MiXCR into one record per CDR3 protein. The table includes about 97,000 distinct CDR3 sequences, 11% detected once. Sequences were derived from whole blood, sampled at baseline. The receptors here all came from an adult who was a healthcare worker with PCR-confirmed SARS-CoV-2 infection or an uninfected control (not recorded which).

The J gene is TRBJ2-1, the V gene TRBV15, with D possibly being TRBD2 (5 bases). Germline V gives CDR1 LNHNV, CDR2 YYDKDF (reference sequence). This CDR3 region has 15 residues. Trimming took 0 bases from V and 3 from J, leaving 9 bases between them. The CDR3 protein is CATSRDGSVYNEQFF. DNA of the CDR3: TGTGCCACCAGCAGAGATGGTAGCGTCTACAATGAGCAGTTCTTC. Together with reference TRBV15 and TRBJ2-1, the CDR3 gives the full variable domain: DAMVIQNPRYQVTQFGKPVTLSCSQTLNHNVMYWYQQKSSQAPKLLFHYYDKDFNNEADTPDNFQSRRPNTSFCFLDIRSPGLGDTAMYLCATSRDGSVYNEQFFGPGTRLTVL.

In this sample, this clonotype turned up many times. The V and J genes are TRBV25-1 and TRBJ2-7, with 7 bases matching TRBD1. The length of the CDR3 is 14 residues. After removal of 3 bases from V and 3 bases from J, the junction contained 5 bases not matched to a gene. Germline CDR1 and CDR2: MGHDK and SYGVNS. CDR3 in DNA: TGTGCCAGCAGTGATCTGGGACAGAACTACGAGCAGTACTTC. It translates to CASSDLGQNYEQYF.

This clonotype was counted a few times. V is TRBV2 and J is TRBJ1-2; TRBD1 is a possible D gene (5 bases). Germline V gene lookup returns CDR1 SNHLY and CDR2 FYNNEI. V was pared by 8 bases and J by 8 bases, with 27 bases between. This CDR3 comprises 16 residues. CDR3 sequence (DNA): TGTGCCAGCGGCCGTCTGGGGAACAGGCGAAAACAAGGCTACACCTTC. It translates to CASGRLGNRRKQGYTF.

This clonotype has only a few counts. The chain couples TRBV4-1 to TRBJ1-2; D uncertain. CDR3 length equals 14 residues. With 4 bases removed from V and 2 bases from J, the gap between germline ends came to 11 bases. Looked up from germline, CDR1 is MGHRA and CDR2 is YSYEKL. CDR3 protein: CASSPTTTNYGYTF. The CDR3 bases are TGCGCCAGCAGCCCGACTACAACGAACTATGGCTACACCTTC.

The chain has TRBV29-1 and TRBJ2-5; 11 nucleotides match TRBD1. The V gene's germline CDR1 is SQVTM and CDR2 ANQGSEA. The ends lost 3 bases at V and 4 bases at J; junction bases unmatched: 7. The CDR3 is 15 residues long. DNA for the CDR3: TGCAGCGTTGACGGACAGGGGGCTTTTGGAGAGACCCAGTACTTC. Amino acids: CSVDGQGAFGETQYF.

The chain links TRBV7-6 to TRBJ1-4; tentatively, D is TRBD1 (6 bases). This CDR3 comprises 15 residues. Trimming removed 0 bases from V and 8 bases from J, with 13 bases in between. Germline-derived CDR1 and CDR2 are SGHVS and FNYEAQ. The CDR3 loop is CASSLAWGQGEKLFF. CDR3 bases: TGTGCCAGCAGCTTAGCGTGGGGGCAGGGCGAAAAACTGTTTTTT. Based on the CDR3 plus reference TRBV7-6 and TRBJ1-4, the full variable domain is GAGVSQSPRYKVTKRGQDVALRCDPISGHVSLYWYRQALGQGPEFLTYFNYEAQQDKSGLPNDRFSAERPEGSISTLTIQRTEQRDSAMYRCASSLAWGQGEKLFFGSGTQLSVL.

The chain has TRBV11-2 and TRBJ1-6; maybe TRBD1 (6 bases). CDR1 is SGHAT and CDR2 is FQNNGV in the germline V gene. This CDR3 comprises 15 residues. V was pared by 2 bases and J by 6 bases, with 11 bases between. As DNA, the CDR3 is TGTGCCAGCAGCTTAAACAGGGTGCCTAATTCACCCCTCCACTTT. Amino acid sequence: CASSLNRVPNSPLHF.

The V call is TRBV27, the J call TRBJ1-1, with a weak D call TRBD1 (5 bases). The germline V and J ends were trimmed by 2 bases and 5 bases, with 15 bases remaining between them. The CDR3 runs 15 residues. Germline lookup yields CDR1 MNHEY and CDR2 SMNVEV (reference sequence). The CDR3, as DNA: TGTGCCAGCAGTTTAATCCAGGGATTGCGGACTGAAGCTTTCTTT. This translates into CASSLIQGLRTEAFF.

This clonotype was recorded a few times. The genes are TRBV20-1 and TRBJ1-2; D is ambiguous. The CDR3 is made up of 14 amino acids. The V gene lost 4 bases and the J gene lost 5 bases, with 17 bases spanning the gap. CDR1 and CDR2 (germline): DFQATT, SNEGSKA (reference sequence). For the CDR3, the DNA is TGCAGTGCTAATGCATACACATCTCCATATGGCTACACCTTC. Its translation: CSANAYTSPYGYTF.

This clonotype was observed a handful of times. The chain combines TRBV12-3 or TRBV12-4 with TRBJ1-2, with D possibly matching TRBD1 (5 bases). V shed 1 base and J shed 13 bases, with 13 bases lying between them. This CDR3 is 12 amino acids long. CDR3 sequence: CASSLVSGARTF. As DNA, the CDR3 is TGTGCCAGCAGTTTAGTGTCTGGGGCCCGCACCTTC.

This clonotype was counted between two and nine times. This chain connects TRBV5-4 to TRBJ2-7, with 9 bases lining up with TRBD1. The CDR3 is 15 amino acids. The V segment lost 3 bases and the J segment 3 bases; nucleotides outside the gene matches: 7. CDR1 is SGHNT, CDR2 YYREEE, per germline (reference sequence). The CDR3: CASSSGGTGNYEQYF. In DNA form, the CDR3 reads TGTGCCAGCAGCTCGGGCGGGACAGGGAACTACGAGCAGTACTTC. The whole variable domain, filled in from reference TRBV5-4 and TRBJ2-7, reads ETGVTQSPTHLIKTRGQQVTLRCSSQSGHNTVSWYQQALGQGPQFIFQYYREEENGRGNFPPRFSGLQFPNYSSELNVNALELDDSALYLCASSSGGTGNYEQYFGPGTRLTVT.